Each of the 2 T cell receptor beta chains below was sequenced from the same sample in a study of technical replicates of blood from several donors. Data came from immunoSEQ multiplex PCR; TCRdb stores just in-frame clones and leaves some out. This sample has 65,000 to 85,000 clones, with approximately 94% found just once. The material sequenced was T cells isolated from PBMCs. The source is a human donor in good health.

The V and J genes are TRBV11-1 and TRBJ1-2; 8 nucleotides line up with TRBD1. The CDR3 runs 15 residues. CDR1 is SGHAT, CDR2 FQDESV, per germline (reference sequence). The V gene end was trimmed by 4 bases and the J gene end by 7 bases; junction bases not matched to a gene: 11. The CDR3 DNA reads TGTGCCAGCAGCTCAAAACCGGGACAGGCACGTGGCTACACCTTC. This sequence encodes CASSSKPGQARGYTF.

The chain has TRBV7-2 and TRBJ2-7; possibly TRBD2 for D (6 bases). CDR1 and CDR2 from the germline V gene are SGHTA and FQGNSA. The CDR3 length is 18 residues. V was shortened by 0 bases and J by 2 bases, with 20 bases between the two germline ends. The CDR3 reads CASSLAGFGASAAYEQYF. CDR3 DNA sequence: TGTGCCAGCAGCTTAGCCGGGTTTGGGGCTAGCGCAGCCTACGAGCAGTACTTC.